The rows below give T cell receptor beta chains drawn from one sample of a study of CD8+ T cells in alopecia areata. TCRdb's copy holds only in-frame clones and misses some; the assay was immunoSEQ multiplex PCR. The table records 89,000 or so clones, roughly half of them present only once. Source material: NKG2D-high CD8+ T cells sorted from blood. The source of these receptors is a human donor with alopecia areata. Each CDR3 is given with its conserved first and last residue. A D gene is named only where the DNA matches it firmly. Clone size is shown for a subset of rows, as once, few, many or a class of expanded clone.

d_call: TRBD2; v_call: TRBV2; clone_size: .; j_call: TRBJ2-5; cdr3_nt: TGTGCCAGCAGTGAATCGGGGCGGGAGTCCCAGTACTTC; cdr3_aa: CASSESGRESQYF
d_call: TRBD1; v_call: TRBV5-4; clone_size: few; j_call: TRBJ1-2; cdr3_nt: TGTGCCAGCAGCTGGGGGACAGGCCCCTATGGCTACACCTTC; cdr3_aa: CASSWGTGPYGYTF
d_call: TRBD1; v_call: TRBV10-3; clone_size: few; j_call: TRBJ2-7; cdr3_nt: TGTGCCATCAGCGGGGACAGGATCTCCTACGAGCAGTACTTC; cdr3_aa: CAISGDRISYEQYF
d_call: .; v_call: TRBV29-1; clone_size: .; j_call: TRBJ2-7; cdr3_nt: TGCAGCGTAGATGTAGGACCGGACGAGCAGTACTTC; cdr3_aa: CSVDVGPDEQYF
d_call: TRBD2; v_call: TRBV30; clone_size: .; j_call: TRBJ2-7; cdr3_nt: TGTGCCTGGAGTGTTGGACTAGCGGACTCCTACGAGCAGTACTTC; cdr3_aa: CAWSVGLADSYEQYF
d_call: TRBD2; v_call: TRBV11-2; clone_size: .; j_call: TRBJ2-5; cdr3_nt: TGTGCCAGCAGCACCTCTCTGGGGAGGGCGGGGGAGACCCAGTACTTC; cdr3_aa: CASSTSLGRAGETQYF
d_call: TRBD2; v_call: TRBV29-1; clone_size: few; j_call: TRBJ2-1; cdr3_nt: TGCAGCGTTGAAGATCTTACTAGCGGTTACAATGAGCAGTTCTTC; cdr3_aa: CSVEDLTSGYNEQFF
d_call: .; v_call: TRBV2; clone_size: .; j_call: TRBJ2-7; cdr3_nt: TGCGCCAGCAGTGAGTTCACAGAACACTACGAGCAGTACTTC; cdr3_aa: CASSEFTEHYEQYF
d_call: .; v_call: TRBV7-8; clone_size: .; j_call: TRBJ2-5; cdr3_nt: TGTGCCAGCAGCTTATCCCCTCCGGACAGTTTTGTAGAGACCCAGTACTTC; cdr3_aa: CASSLSPPDSFVETQYF
d_call: TRBD2; v_call: TRBV7-2; clone_size: medium-sized; j_call: TRBJ2-3; cdr3_nt: TGTGCCAGCAGCTTAGCCCCTAGCGGAGGCTTGACTAGCACAGATACGCAGTATTTT; cdr3_aa: CASSLAPSGGLTSTDTQYF
d_call: .; v_call: TRBV19; clone_size: few; j_call: TRBJ1-2; cdr3_nt: TGTGCCAGTAGTGGAACAGGGATGCGAAACTATGGCTACACCTTC; cdr3_aa: CASSGTGMRNYGYTF
d_call: .; v_call: TRBV11-3; clone_size: .; j_call: TRBJ2-5; cdr3_nt: TGTGCCAGCAGGGGGTCAGCCCAAGAGACCCAGTACTTC; cdr3_aa: CASRGSAQETQYF
d_call: .; v_call: TRBV29-1; clone_size: .; j_call: TRBJ2-5; cdr3_nt: TGCAGCGCTCACGAACAGATGTACCAAGAGACCCAGTACTTC; cdr3_aa: CSAHEQMYQETQYF
d_call: TRBD2; v_call: TRBV11-2; clone_size: few; j_call: TRBJ2-1; cdr3_nt: TGTGCCAGCAGCGCATCCGGACTAGCGGGGGACCTCCAAGAGACCCAGTTCTTC; cdr3_aa: CASSASGLAGDLQETQFF
d_call: .; v_call: TRBV4-3; clone_size: .; j_call: TRBJ1-4; cdr3_nt: TGCGCCAGCAGTCCCAAGTCAACTAATGAAAAACTGTTTTTT; cdr3_aa: CASSPKSTNEKLFF
d_call: .; v_call: TRBV29-1; clone_size: few; j_call: TRBJ2-5; cdr3_nt: TGCAGCGTTCAGATAGAGACCCAGTACTTC; cdr3_aa: CSVQIETQYF
d_call: .; v_call: TRBV4-1; clone_size: .; j_call: TRBJ2-5; cdr3_nt: TGCGCCAGCAGCCAAGGCGGACAGAACCAAGAGACCCAGTACTTC; cdr3_aa: CASSQGGQNQETQYF
d_call: .; v_call: TRBV11-2; clone_size: .; j_call: TRBJ2-7; cdr3_nt: TGTGCCAGCAGCTCGCCCGAACGCTACGAGCAGTACTTC; cdr3_aa: CASSSPERYEQYF
d_call: TRBD2; v_call: TRBV11-2; clone_size: .; j_call: TRBJ2-7; cdr3_nt: TGTGCCAGCAGCTTAGTGGTAGCGGGGATCTACGAGCAGTACTTC; cdr3_aa: CASSLVVAGIYEQYF
d_call: .; v_call: TRBV14; clone_size: .; j_call: TRBJ2-7; cdr3_nt: TGTGCCAGCAGCCAAACCGGGGTTACCTACGAGCAGTACTTC; cdr3_aa: CASSQTGVTYEQYF
d_call: .; v_call: TRBV29-1; clone_size: .; j_call: TRBJ2-7; cdr3_nt: TGCAGCGTACTGGACAGCTCTAGAGGTTACGAGCAGTACTTC; cdr3_aa: CSVLDSSRGYEQYF
d_call: .; v_call: TRBV25-1; clone_size: .; j_call: TRBJ1-1; cdr3_nt: TGTGCCAGCAGTGAAGGCCCAGGCCAGAACACTGAAGCTTTCTTT; cdr3_aa: CASSEGPGQNTEAFF
d_call: .; v_call: TRBV11-2; clone_size: few; j_call: TRBJ2-1; cdr3_nt: TGTGCCAGCAGCTTAGGCTCCAATGAGCAGTTCTTC; cdr3_aa: CASSLGSNEQFF
d_call: .; v_call: TRBV19; clone_size: .; j_call: TRBJ2-1; cdr3_nt: TGTGCCAGTAGTATTATTAGCGAGACCTACGATGAGCAGTTCTTC; cdr3_aa: CASSIISETYDEQFF
d_call: .; v_call: TRBV5-1; clone_size: once; j_call: TRBJ2-2; cdr3_nt: TGCGCCAGTGCCGGGGATTCCGGGGAGCTGTTTTTT; cdr3_aa: CASAGDSGELFF